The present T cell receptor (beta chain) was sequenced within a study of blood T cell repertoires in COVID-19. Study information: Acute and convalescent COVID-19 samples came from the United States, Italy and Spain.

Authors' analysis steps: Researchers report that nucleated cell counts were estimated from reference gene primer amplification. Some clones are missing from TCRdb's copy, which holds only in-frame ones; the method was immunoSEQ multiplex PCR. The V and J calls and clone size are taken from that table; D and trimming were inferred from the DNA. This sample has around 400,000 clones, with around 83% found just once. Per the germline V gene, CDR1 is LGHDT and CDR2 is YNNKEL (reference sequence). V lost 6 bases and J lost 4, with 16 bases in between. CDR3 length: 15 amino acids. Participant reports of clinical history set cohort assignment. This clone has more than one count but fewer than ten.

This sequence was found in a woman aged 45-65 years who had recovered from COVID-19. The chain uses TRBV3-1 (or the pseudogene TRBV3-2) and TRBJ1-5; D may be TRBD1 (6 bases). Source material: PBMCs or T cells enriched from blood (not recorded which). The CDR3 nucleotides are TGTGCCAGCAGGACCTACAGGGCGATAAATCAGCCCCAGCATTTT. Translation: CASRTYRAINQPQHF.